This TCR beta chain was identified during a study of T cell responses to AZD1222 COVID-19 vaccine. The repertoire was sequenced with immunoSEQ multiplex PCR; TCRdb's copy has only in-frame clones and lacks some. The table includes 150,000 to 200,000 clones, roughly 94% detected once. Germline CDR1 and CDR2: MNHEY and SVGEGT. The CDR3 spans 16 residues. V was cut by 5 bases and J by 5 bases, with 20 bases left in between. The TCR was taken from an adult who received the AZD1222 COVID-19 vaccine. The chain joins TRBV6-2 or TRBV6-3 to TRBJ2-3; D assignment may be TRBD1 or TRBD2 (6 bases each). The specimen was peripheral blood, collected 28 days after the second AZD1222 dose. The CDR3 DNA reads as TGTGCCAGCAGTCGGGTCTGGGGGGCTGATGAAGATACGCAGTATTTT. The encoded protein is CASSRVWGADEDTQYF.